Following are 19 T cell receptor beta chains from one sample sequenced in a study of OX40 agonist ivuxolimab in advanced cancers. Data came from immunoSEQ multiplex PCR; TCRdb stores just in-frame clones and leaves some out. This table holds around 56,000 clones, 70% to 90% found once. Here the sequenced sample was CD4+ or CD8+ T cells sorted from blood, taken in a trial of the OX40 agonist ivuxolimab. The receptor set was obtained from an adult with an advanced solid tumor such as melanoma, head and neck, liver or kidney cancer.

The genes are TRBV6-1 and TRBJ2-7; TRBD1 agrees at 7 bases. CDR1 and CDR2 from the germline V gene are MNHNS and SASEGT. The CDR3 length is 15 residues. V gave up 1 base and J gave up 4 bases; unmatched junction bases: 7. The CDR3 reads CASSEGLDRTYEQYV. The CDR3 DNA follows: TGTGCCAGCAGTGAAGGATTGGACAGGACTTACGAGCAGTACGTC.

Concerning this clone itself: Relative to the germline gene, one junction end is altered; a read error may explain this. The CDR3 sequence is CASSRTGPTYGQYF. CDR3 DNA: TGTGCCAGCAGCCGGACCGGCCCTACCTACGGGCAGTACTTC. The chain carries TRBV7-9 and TRBJ2-7, with D unresolved. The germline gives CDR1 SEHNR, CDR2 FQNEAQ (reference sequence). The length of the CDR3 is 14 residues.

This clone is medium-sized. The V gene is TRBV28, the J gene TRBJ2-7; the D is unclear. Germline CDR1 MDHEN, CDR2 SYDVKM. Trimming took 4 bases from V and 0 from J, leaving 13 bases between them. CDR3 size: 15 residues. The CDR3 DNA follows: TGTGCCAGCAGTTCCTGGGTAATTAACTCCTACGAGCAGTACTTC. Translation: CASSSWVINSYEQYF.

The CDR3 sequence: CASSPVGTKNTGELFF. The CDR3 nucleotides read TGTGCCAGCAGCCCAGTGGGGACGAAGAACACCGGGGAGCTGTTTTTT. This chain joins TRBV7-2 and TRBJ2-2, with D perhaps TRBD1 or TRBD2 (5 bases each). The CDR3 contains 16 residues. Germline V gives CDR1 SGHTA, CDR2 FQGNSA. Trimming removed 5 bases at V and 1 base at J, with 14 bases between.

V and J are TRBV10-3 and TRBJ1-3; perhaps TRBD1 as D (5 bases). CDR3 length: 16 residues. Trimming shortened V by 2 bases and J by 0 bases, and 11 bases separated the two germline ends. Looked up from germline, CDR1 is ENHRY and CDR2 is SYGVKD. This chain's CDR3 is CAISEGTGSSGNTIYF. The CDR3 bases are TGTGCCATCAGTGAGGGGACGGGATCCTCTGGAAACACCATATATTTT.

The V call is TRBV28, the J call TRBJ2-4, with 14 bases identical to TRBD2. Per the germline V gene, CDR1 is MDHEN and CDR2 is SYDVKM. J lost 7 bases, V lost 1 base, and 6 bases had no gene match. This CDR3 region has 17 residues. This chain's CDR3 is CASSLFGTSGSGNIQYF. The CDR3 nucleotides read TGTGCCAGCAGTTTATTTGGGACTAGCGGGAGTGGGAACATTCAGTACTTC.

In this sample, this clone turned up once. The J gene is TRBJ1-3, the V gene TRBV11-2; tentative D call: TRBD1 (6 bases). The CDR3 is 16 amino acids. In germline, CDR1 is SGHAT, CDR2 FQNNGV. V was shortened by 1 base and J by 6 bases, with 16 bases between the two germline ends. For the CDR3, the DNA is TGTGCCAGCAGCTTAGTAATCACAGGGAAAGAAAACACCATATATTTT. Amino acids: CASSLVITGKENTIYF.

Turning to this clone: The germline gene is not matched at one end of the junction; a read error may be the cause. V gene TRBV2 combines with J gene TRBJ1-5; TRBD1 agrees at 7 bases. Per the germline V gene, CDR1 is SNHLY and CDR2 is FYNNEI. CDR3 length: 18 residues. This CDR3 reads CAGSTRDSEHYSNQPQHF. CDR3 nucleotide sequence: TGTGCCGGCAGTACCCGGGACAGCGAACATTATAGCAATCAGCCCCAGCATTTT.

The V call is TRBV28, the J call TRBJ1-5, with no clear D. Trimming cost V 7 bases and J 7 bases, with 14 bases left between them. The CDR3 has 13 residues. CDR1 and CDR2 (germline): MDHEN, SYDVKM. CDR3 in DNA: TGTGCCAGCAATGTTGATTTGGGGCAGCCCCAGCATTTT. Translation gives CASNVDLGQPQHF.

The gene calls are TRBV5-6 and TRBJ1-2; the D is unclear. Germline CDR1 is SGHDT and CDR2 is YYEEEE. This CDR3 spans 11 amino acids. The germline V and J ends were trimmed by 7 bases and 4 bases, with 8 bases remaining between them. In DNA, the CDR3 is TGTGCCAGCTCCCGGGTCTATGGCTACACCTTC. Residues: CASSRVYGYTF.

This chain uses TRBV29-1 with TRBJ2-5, with a tentative D call TRBD1 (6 bases). Trimming removed 7 bases from V and 0 bases from J, with 12 bases in between. CDR3 length: 13 amino acids. Germline lookup yields CDR1 SQVTM and CDR2 ANQGSEA. The CDR3 is CSAKQGYQETQYF. The CDR3 DNA reads as TGCAGCGCAAAACAGGGCTACCAAGAGACCCAGTACTTC.

This clone was counted once. The CDR3 nucleotides read TGTGCCAGCAGCCAAGATTTTGCCGGCGGAAGGTACGAGCAGTACTTC. Its protein is CASSQDFAGGRYEQYF. The chain links TRBV14 to TRBJ2-7, with D uncertain. There are 16 residues in the CDR3. The V end lost 0 bases, the J end lost 4 bases, and 16 bases lay between the germline ends. The V gene's germline CDR1 is SGHDN and CDR2 FVKESK.

The rearrangement uses TRBV27 and TRBJ1-1; D is unresolved. This CDR3 has 11 amino acids. V lost 8 bases to trimming and J lost 1 base, with 5 bases between them. Germline-derived CDR1 and CDR2 are MNHEY and SMNVEV (reference sequence). The CDR3 sequence is CASRKNTEAFF. The CDR3 nucleotides read TGTGCCAGCCGAAAGAACACTGAAGCTTTCTTT.

The CDR3 is CASSSDSFNYGYTF. CDR3 in DNA: TGTGCCAGCAGTTCGGACAGTTTCAACTATGGCTACACCTTC. The chain employs TRBV28 and TRBJ1-2; TRBD1 might be the D (6 bases). In germline, CDR1 is MDHEN, CDR2 SYDVKM. The CDR3 is 14 residues long. Trimming shortened V by 4 bases and J by 2 bases, and 11 bases separated the two germline ends.

The chain combines TRBV11-2 with TRBJ2-7; D is unclear. V gave up 3 bases and J gave up 6 bases, with 9 bases separating them. Germline values: CDR1 SGHAT, CDR2 FQNNGV. The CDR3 runs to 12 residues. The CDR3 loop is CASSFVDSEQYF. The DNA for the CDR3 is TGTGCCAGCAGCTTCGTTGACTCCGAGCAGTACTTC.

This clone was observed once. This rearrangement joins TRBV5-4 to TRBJ1-6; the match to TRBD1 covers 9 bases. V lost 4 bases and J lost 4; bases outside the gene matches: 3. CDR3 length: 15 amino acids. From germline, CDR1 is SGHNT and CDR2 YYREEE (reference sequence). CDR3 protein: CASSGDRVYNSPLHF. In nucleotides, the CDR3 is TGTGCCAGCAGCGGGGACAGGGTGTATAATTCACCCCTCCACTTT.

The chain employs TRBV7-9 and TRBJ1-1, with D perhaps matching TRBD1 (5 bases). The CDR3 runs 14 residues. CDR1 is SEHNR and CDR2 is FQNEAQ in the germline V gene (reference sequence). The V and J ends lost 5 bases and 4 bases respectively, with 14 bases between them. CDR3 amino acids: CASSRDLMGTEAFF. The CDR3, as DNA: TGTGCCAGCAGCCGGGACCTTATGGGCACTGAAGCTTTCTTT.

This clone was seen a few times. The J gene is TRBJ2-3, the V gene TRBV11-2, with D perhaps assigned TRBD1 or TRBD2 (6 bases each). Trimming pared 2 bases from V and 3 bases from J, leaving 12 bases between. CDR3 length: 15 amino acids. Per germline, CDR1 SGHAT and CDR2 FQNNGV. CDR3 DNA: TGTGCCAGCAGCTTAATACCGGGGGCAACAGATACGCAGTATTTT. Translated: CASSLIPGATDTQYF.

The chain combines TRBV14 with TRBJ1-1, with D possibly TRBD1 on 6 matching bases. Germline CDR1 reads SGHDN; CDR2 reads FVKESK. Trimming removed 4 bases at V and 4 bases at J, with 16 bases between. The length of the CDR3 is 15 residues. The CDR3 DNA is TGTGCCAGCAGCCCGCCGGGACATCTCCCCACTGAAGCTTTCTTT. It translates to CASSPPGHLPTEAFF.